This T cell receptor beta chain was observed in a study of T cell changes during pregnancy in multiple sclerosis. This table comes from immunoSEQ multiplex PCR, and its TCRdb copy is limited to in-frame clones, with some not included. Of about 80,000 clones listed, around 90% are singletons. The V gene's germline CDR1 is SGHRS and CDR2 YFSETQ. Trimming shortened V by 4 bases and J by 3 bases, and 16 bases separated the two germline ends. This CDR3 is 16 amino acids long. This sequence originates from a female donor with multiple sclerosis, enrolled in a pregnancy study. Material: peripheral blood, obtained before pregnancy. V usage is TRBV5-1 and J usage is TRBJ2-2; a weak D match, TRBD1 (8 bases). CDR3 loop: CASSGGGQVYTGELFF. DNA for the CDR3: TGCGCCAGCAGCGGCGGGGGACAGGTGTACACCGGGGAGCTGTTTTTT.